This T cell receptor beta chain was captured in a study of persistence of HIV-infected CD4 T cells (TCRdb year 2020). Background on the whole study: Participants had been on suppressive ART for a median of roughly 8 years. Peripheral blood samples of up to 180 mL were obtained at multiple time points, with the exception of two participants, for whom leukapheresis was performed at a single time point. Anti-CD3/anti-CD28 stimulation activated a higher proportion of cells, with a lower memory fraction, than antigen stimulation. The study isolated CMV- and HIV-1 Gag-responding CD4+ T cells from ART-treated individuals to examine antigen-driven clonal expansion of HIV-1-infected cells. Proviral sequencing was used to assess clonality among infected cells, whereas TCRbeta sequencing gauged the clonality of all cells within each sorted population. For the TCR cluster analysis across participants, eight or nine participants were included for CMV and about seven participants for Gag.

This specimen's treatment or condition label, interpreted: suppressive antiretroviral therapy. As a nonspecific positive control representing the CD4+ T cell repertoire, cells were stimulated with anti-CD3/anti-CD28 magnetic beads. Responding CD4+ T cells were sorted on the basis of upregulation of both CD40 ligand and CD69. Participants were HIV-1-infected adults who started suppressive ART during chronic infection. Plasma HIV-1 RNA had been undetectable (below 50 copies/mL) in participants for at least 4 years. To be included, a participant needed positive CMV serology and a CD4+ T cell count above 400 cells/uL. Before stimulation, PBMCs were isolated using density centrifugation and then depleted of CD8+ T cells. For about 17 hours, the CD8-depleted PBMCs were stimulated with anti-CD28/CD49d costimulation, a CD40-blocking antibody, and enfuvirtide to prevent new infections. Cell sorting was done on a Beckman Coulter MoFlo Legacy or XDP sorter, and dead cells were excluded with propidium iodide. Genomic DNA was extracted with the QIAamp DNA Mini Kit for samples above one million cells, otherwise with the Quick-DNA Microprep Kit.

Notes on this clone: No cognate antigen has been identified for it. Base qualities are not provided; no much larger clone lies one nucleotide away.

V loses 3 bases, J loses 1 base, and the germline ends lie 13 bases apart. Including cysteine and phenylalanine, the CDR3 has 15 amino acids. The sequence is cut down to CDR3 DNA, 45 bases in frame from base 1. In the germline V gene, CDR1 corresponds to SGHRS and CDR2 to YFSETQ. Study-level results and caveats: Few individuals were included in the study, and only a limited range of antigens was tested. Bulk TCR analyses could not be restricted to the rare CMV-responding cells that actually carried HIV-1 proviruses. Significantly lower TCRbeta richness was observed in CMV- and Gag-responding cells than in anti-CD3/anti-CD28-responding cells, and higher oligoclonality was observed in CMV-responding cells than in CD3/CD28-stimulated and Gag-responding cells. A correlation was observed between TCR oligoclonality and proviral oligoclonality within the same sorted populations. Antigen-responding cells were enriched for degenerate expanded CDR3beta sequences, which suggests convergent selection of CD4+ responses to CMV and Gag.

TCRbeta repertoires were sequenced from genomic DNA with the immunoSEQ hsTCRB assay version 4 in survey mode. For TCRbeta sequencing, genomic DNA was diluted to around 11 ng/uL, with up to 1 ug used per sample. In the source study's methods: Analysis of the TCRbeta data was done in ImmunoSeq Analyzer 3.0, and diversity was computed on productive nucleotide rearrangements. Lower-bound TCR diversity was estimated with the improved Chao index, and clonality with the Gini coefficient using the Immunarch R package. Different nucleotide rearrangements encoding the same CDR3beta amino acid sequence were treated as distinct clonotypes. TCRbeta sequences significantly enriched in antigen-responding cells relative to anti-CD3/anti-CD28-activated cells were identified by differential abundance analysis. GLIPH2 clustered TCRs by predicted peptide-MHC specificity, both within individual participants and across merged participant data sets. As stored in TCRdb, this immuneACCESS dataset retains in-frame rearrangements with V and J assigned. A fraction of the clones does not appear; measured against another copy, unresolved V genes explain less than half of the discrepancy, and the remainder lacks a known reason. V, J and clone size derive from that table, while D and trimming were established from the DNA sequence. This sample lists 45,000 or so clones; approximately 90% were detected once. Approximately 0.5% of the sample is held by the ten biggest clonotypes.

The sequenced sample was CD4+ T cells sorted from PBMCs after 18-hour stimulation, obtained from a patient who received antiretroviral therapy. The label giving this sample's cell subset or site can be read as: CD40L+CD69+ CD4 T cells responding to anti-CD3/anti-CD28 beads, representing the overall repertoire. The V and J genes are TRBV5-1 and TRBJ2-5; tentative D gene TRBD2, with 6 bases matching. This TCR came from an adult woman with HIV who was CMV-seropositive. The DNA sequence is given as TGCGCCAGCAGCTCTTCCGGGACTCCCCAAGAGACCCAGTACTTC. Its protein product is CASSSSGTPQETQYF.